A selection of T cell receptor beta chains follows, all from one sample in a study of blood T cell repertoires in COVID-19. Only in-frame clones appear in the TCRdb table, and some are missing; sequencing was by immunoSEQ multiplex PCR. This table holds nearly 110,000 clones, over 55% found once. The specimen sequenced was peripheral blood. The receptors were gathered from a human donor with acute or convalescent COVID-19. The donor label of this sample is uncertain. Each CDR3 is given with its conserved first and last residue. The order of the fields is V gene, CDR3 protein.

V: TRBV28
CDR3: CASSSRQGVNSPLHF

V: TRBV6-1
CDR3: CASSDGDSSKAFF

V: TRBV10-3
CDR3: CAISGGNSYEQYF

V: TRBV7-2
CDR3: CASSVQANYGYTF

V: TRBV28
CDR3: CASSLWGAKGEQYF

V: TRBV5-8
CDR3: CASSRGQVQNQPQHF

V: TRBV19
CDR3: CASRTGANYGYTF

V: TRBV5-1
CDR3: CASSDDRAQKLFF

V: TRBV6-2/TRBV6-3
CDR3: CASSPTSGGTLYNEQFF

V: TRBV7-9
CDR3: CASRKGQGNTEAFF

V: TRBV10-3
CDR3: CAIGEQGAYEQYF